Shown below are 23 T cell receptor beta chains from a single sample sequenced in a study of T cells expressing NK-cell markers (dated by TCRdb to the early 2020s). The library was made by 5' RACE. Sequencer: Illumina HiSeq 2000. Once TCRdb had reprocessed the reads, it stored one entry per CDR3 protein sequence and supplied no DNA. The data table for this sample lists some 460,000 distinct CDR3 sequences. The ten largest clonotypes hold approximately 1.4% of the sample. The sequencing sample was made of blood T cells: a sorted CD56 or NKG2C T cell subset, CD4+ or CD8+ T cells, or bulk PBMC T cells (not recorded which). All receptors come from a woman between 50 and 59 years old in good health. Donor details come from another sample of the same person, matched by shared clones.

The chain joins TRBV3-1 to TRBJ2-2; there is no DNA to check the TCRdb D call of TRBD2. This CDR3 is 18 amino acids long. Germline V lookup: CDR1 LGHDT, CDR2 YNNKEL (reference sequence). The CDR3 here is CASSQPGTSGRNTGELFF.

This chain joins TRBV12-3 or TRBV12-4 and TRBJ1-2. CDR3 length: 13 amino acids. The CDR3: CASRETFAEGYTF.

The rearrangement uses TRBV24-1 and TRBJ1-5; TCRdb returns TRBD1, unconfirmable since there is no DNA. The CDR3 spans 18 residues. Looked up from germline, CDR1 is KGHDR and CDR2 is SFDVKD. CDR3 protein: CATSDFRDRDVNNQPQHF.

This sequence joins TRBV11-3 and TRBJ2-1. Germline CDR1 and CDR2: SGHNT and YENEEA. The CDR3 runs 13 residues. The CDR3 sequence: CASSREEYNEQFF.

The gene calls are TRBV29-1 and TRBJ2-1; without DNA, the TCRdb call of TRBD1 cannot be checked. This CDR3 comprises 14 residues. Germline values: CDR1 SQVTM, CDR2 ANQGSEA. The CDR3 loop is CSITLAPLYNEQFF.

This chain connects TRBV20-1 to TRBJ1-2. Germline assignment: CDR1 DFQATT and CDR2 SNEGSKA (reference sequence). The CDR3 loop spans 12 amino acids. CDR3 region: CSAGGASYGYTF.

This sequence joins TRBV11-3 and TRBJ2-3; TCRdb's D gene call, TRBD1, goes unchecked for lack of DNA. This CDR3 is 15 amino acids long. Germline-derived CDR1 and CDR2 are SGHNT and YENEEA. The CDR3 loop is CASSFGQGGPDTQYF.

This chain joins TRBV5-1 and TRBJ1-1; absent DNA, TCRdb's TRBD1 call cannot be checked. CDR1 and CDR2 from the germline V gene are SGHRS and YFSETQ. This CDR3 has 15 residues. This CDR3 reads CASSLDAQGVTEAFF.

This CDR3 is CSATLPRRGNEQFF. V gene TRBV20-1 combines with J gene TRBJ2-1; TCRdb selects TRBD2, and the lack of DNA leaves this call unchecked. The CDR3 contains 14 residues. In germline, CDR1 is DFQATT, CDR2 SNEGSKA (reference sequence).

The chain employs TRBV20-1 and TRBJ2-3; as DNA is missing, the TRBD2 call by TCRdb cannot be tested. The CDR3 spans 16 residues. The germline V gene has CDR1 DFQATT and CDR2 SNEGSKA (reference sequence). CDR3 sequence: CSARAGTSGIADTQYF.

This sequence joins TRBV5-4 and TRBJ2-1; TCRdb picks TRBD2, but there is no DNA to check that call. In germline, CDR1 is SGHNT, CDR2 YYREEE (reference sequence). The CDR3 contains 16 residues. This chain's CDR3 is CASSPVLAGLNNEQFF.

V is TRBV7-2 and J is TRBJ2-3; TCRdb's D call of TRBD2 is untestable without DNA. This CDR3 is built from 14 residues. The germline gives CDR1 SGHTA, CDR2 FQGNSA. The CDR3 here is CASSLGVGRFAQYF.

The chain joins TRBV10-3 to TRBJ2-5; the TCRdb call, TRBD2, lacks DNA for checking. The CDR3 is made up of 16 amino acids. Germline CDR1 and CDR2: ENHRY and SYGVKD. The CDR3 loop is CAISEGTSGSGETQYF.

The chain combines TRBV20-1 with TRBJ2-1; TCRdb's D gene call, TRBD2, goes unchecked for lack of DNA. CDR3 length: 14 amino acids. From germline, CDR1 is DFQATT and CDR2 SNEGSKA (reference sequence). CDR3 loop: CSAKYSGTGGRQFF.

The V gene is TRBV3-1, the J gene TRBJ1-2; with no DNA, the TCRdb D assignment of TRBD1 cannot be verified. Germline CDR1 reads LGHDT; CDR2 reads YNNKEL (reference sequence). The CDR3 loop spans 17 amino acids. CDR3: CASSSPHRGRPNYGYTF. Full variable domain (rest looked up from reference TRBV3-1 and TRBJ1-2): DTAVSQTPKYLVTQMGNDKSIKCEQNLGHDTMYWYKQDSKKFLKIMFSYNNKELIINETVPNRFSPKSPDKAHLNLHINSLELGDSAVYFCASSSPHRGRPNYGYTFGSGTRLTVV.

The chain recombines TRBV29-1 with TRBJ2-3; TCRdb picks TRBD2, but there is no DNA to check that call. CDR3 size: 14 residues. Germline CDR1 reads SQVTM; CDR2 reads ANQGSEA. The CDR3 here is CSVPSGVKKDTQYF.

The rearrangement links TRBV3-1 to TRBJ2-6; TCRdb selects TRBD2, and the lack of DNA leaves this call unchecked. The V gene's germline CDR1 is LGHDT and CDR2 YNNKEL (reference sequence). CDR3 length: 18 residues. The chain's CDR3 is CASSQALGQTSGANVLTF.

V is TRBV21-1 and J is TRBJ2-7; the D call of TRBD1 rests on TCRdb alone, since no DNA is present to check it. TRBV21-1 is listed as a pseudogene. The CDR3 runs to 16 residues. The CDR3 sequence: CASSKCSPGQGHEQYF.

The rearrangement links TRBV5-1 to TRBJ2-3; no DNA is available, so the TRBD1 call from TCRdb remains unchecked. The CDR3 contains 15 residues. Germline loops: CDR1 SGHRS, CDR2 YFSETQ. The chain's CDR3 is CASSLRARVADTQYF.

This chain uses TRBV12-3 or TRBV12-4 with TRBJ1-3. This CDR3 is built from 15 residues. CDR3 amino acids: CASSLVPSSGNTIYF.

The chain has TRBV5-8 and TRBJ2-3; TCRdb calls TRBD1, which cannot be checked without DNA. The germline V gene encodes CDR1 SGHTS and CDR2 YDEGEE. This CDR3 spans 16 amino acids. The CDR3 loop is CASSPGRLPRTDTQYF.

The chain uses TRBV12-3 or TRBV12-4 and TRBJ2-1; the D gene TCRdb calls, TRBD2, cannot be checked with no DNA. CDR3 length: 15 residues. CDR3 loop: CASRRLAGSPNEQFF.

The rearrangement links TRBV3-1 to TRBJ2-1; TCRdb's assignment of TRBD2 cannot be checked, as there is no DNA. The CDR3 contains 20 residues. Per the germline V gene, CDR1 is LGHDT and CDR2 is YNNKEL (reference sequence). The CDR3 is CASSLFSGRELQYSYNEQFF.